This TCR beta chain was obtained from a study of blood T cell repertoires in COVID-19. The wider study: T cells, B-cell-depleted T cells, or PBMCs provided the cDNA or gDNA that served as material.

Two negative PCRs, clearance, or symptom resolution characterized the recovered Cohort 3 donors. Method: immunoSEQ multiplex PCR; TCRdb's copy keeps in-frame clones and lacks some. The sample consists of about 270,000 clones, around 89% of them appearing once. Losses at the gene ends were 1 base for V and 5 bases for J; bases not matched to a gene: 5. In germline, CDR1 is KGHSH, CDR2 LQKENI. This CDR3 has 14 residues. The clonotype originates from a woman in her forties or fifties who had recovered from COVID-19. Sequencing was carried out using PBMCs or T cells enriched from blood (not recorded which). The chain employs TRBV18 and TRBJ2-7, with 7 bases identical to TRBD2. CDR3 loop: CASSPQERGDEQYF. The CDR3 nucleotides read TGTGCCAGCTCACCACAGGAACGGGGGGACGAGCAGTACTTC.